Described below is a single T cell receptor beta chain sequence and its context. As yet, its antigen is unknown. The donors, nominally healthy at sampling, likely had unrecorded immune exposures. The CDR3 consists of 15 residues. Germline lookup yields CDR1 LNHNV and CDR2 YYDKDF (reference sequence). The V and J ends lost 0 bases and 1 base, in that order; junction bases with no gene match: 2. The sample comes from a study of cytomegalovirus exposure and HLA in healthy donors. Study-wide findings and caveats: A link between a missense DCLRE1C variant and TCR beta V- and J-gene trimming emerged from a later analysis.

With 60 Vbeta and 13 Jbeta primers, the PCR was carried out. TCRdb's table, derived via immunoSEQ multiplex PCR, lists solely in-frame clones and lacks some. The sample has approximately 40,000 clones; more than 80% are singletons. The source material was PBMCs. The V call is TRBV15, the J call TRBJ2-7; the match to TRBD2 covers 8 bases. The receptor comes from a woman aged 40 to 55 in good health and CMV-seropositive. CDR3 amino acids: CATSRDREGSYEQYF. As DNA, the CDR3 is TGTGCCACCAGCAGAGATCGGGAGGGGTCCTACGAGCAGTACTTC.